This T cell receptor (beta chain) originates from a study of T cells in Graves' hyperthyroidism and ophthalmopathy. Overall study results and limits: A model of 13 V-J features distinguished ophthalmopathy from stable hyperthyroidism. Onset of ophthalmopathy came a median around 7.1 months after the model predicted it. Peripheral blood also featured most of the thyroid clonotypes expanded above 0.001.

Concerning this clonotype: What it binds is not known. A much bigger clone sits one base away, suggesting this may be a read error.

Out of 8.5 to 10 ml of fresh peripheral blood came the PBMCs. This CDR3 is built from 15 residues. V gave up 11 bases and J gave up 1 base, with 21 bases separating them. Using RNA transcripts as the source, TCR beta CDR3 regions were amplified. Primed by the HTBI set, a first-round RT-PCR was run on the TCR CDR3. TCRdb ran MiXCR on the multiplex PCR reads and lists one entry per CDR3 protein. This table holds approximately 350,000 distinct CDR3 sequences, approximately 14% found once. The chain is built from TRBV6-7 and TRBJ2-7, with D tentatively TRBD2 (5 bases). TRBV6-7 is an ORF for which the function is uncertain. This clonotype originated in an older woman with Graves' ophthalmopathy. The sample was blood. The DNA of the CDR3 is TGTGCCCTGACTGCTAGCTACGAAACTTCCTACGAGCAGTACTTC. Its protein product is CALTASYETSYEQYF.